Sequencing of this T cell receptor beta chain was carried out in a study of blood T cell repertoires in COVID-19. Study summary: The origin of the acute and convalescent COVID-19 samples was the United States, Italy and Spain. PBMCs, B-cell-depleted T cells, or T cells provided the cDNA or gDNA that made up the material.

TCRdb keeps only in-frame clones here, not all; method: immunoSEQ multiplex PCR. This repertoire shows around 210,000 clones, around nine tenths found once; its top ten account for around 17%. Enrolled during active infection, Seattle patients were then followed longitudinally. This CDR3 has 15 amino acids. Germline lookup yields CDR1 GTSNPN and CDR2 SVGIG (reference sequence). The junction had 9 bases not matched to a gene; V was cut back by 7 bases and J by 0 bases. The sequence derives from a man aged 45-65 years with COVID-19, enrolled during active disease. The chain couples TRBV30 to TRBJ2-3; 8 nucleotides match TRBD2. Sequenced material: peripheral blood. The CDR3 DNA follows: TGTGCCTACGTCGATAAGCGGGGGAGCACAGATACGCAGTATTTT. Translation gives CAYVDKRGSTDTQYF.